The 7 T cell receptor beta chains listed next were all sequenced from one sample in a study of T cell responses to AZD1222 COVID-19 vaccine. TCRdb's table, derived via immunoSEQ multiplex PCR, lists solely in-frame clones and lacks some. The table lists approximately 60,000 clones, 75% to 90% of them singletons. The specimen comprised peripheral blood, sampled on day 0 of AZD1222 vaccination. The receptors were gathered from an adult in good health.

The chain links TRBV3-1 (or the pseudogene TRBV3-2) to TRBJ1-4; D is undetermined. This CDR3 region has 15 residues. Germline V gene data show CDR1 as LGHDT and CDR2 as YNNKEL (reference sequence). Trimming left V 0 bases short and J 3 bases short, with 8 bases between. The CDR3 spells CASSQESGPNEKLFF. The CDR3 nucleotides are TGTGCCAGCAGCCAAGAATCCGGGCCTAATGAAAAACTGTTTTTT.

The CDR3 here is CASSNVGGAYEQYF. The CDR3 bases are TGTGCCAGCAGCAATGTGGGGGGAGCCTACGAGCAGTACTTC. The chain combines TRBV5-8 with TRBJ2-7, with D possibly matching TRBD2 (6 bases). The CDR3 loop spans 14 amino acids. The V end was cut by 4 bases, the J end by 2 bases, with 13 bases between. Germline lookup yields CDR1 SGHTS and CDR2 YDEGEE.

The J gene is TRBJ2-2, the V gene TRBV5-1; D is perhaps TRBD1 (5 bases). This CDR3 region has 15 residues. The V end lost 5 bases, the J end lost 5 bases, and 16 bases lay between the germline ends. Germline CDR1 SGHRS, CDR2 YFSETQ. The DNA for the CDR3 is TGCGCCAGCAGAGATCAGGGCGGCGGAACCGGGGAGCTGTTTTTT. It codes for CASRDQGGGTGELFF.

CDR3 loop: CSVEKAEDYGYTF. DNA for the CDR3: TGCAGCGTAGAGAAGGCTGAGGACTATGGCTACACCTTC. The gene calls are TRBV29-1 and TRBJ1-2; D not certain. Deletions cut 6 bases from V and 3 bases from J, with 14 bases between. The germline CDR1 and CDR2 sequences are SQVTM and ANQGSEA. The CDR3 length is 13 residues.

The V gene is TRBV30, the J gene TRBJ1-4, with unresolved D. The germline V gene encodes CDR1 GTSNPN and CDR2 SVGIG (reference sequence). The CDR3 spans 13 residues. V was trimmed by 7 bases and J by 0 bases, leaving 9 bases between them. The CDR3 reads CASSTSTNEKLFF. CDR3 coding DNA: TGTGCCTCCTCGACGTCAACTAATGAAAAACTGTTTTTT.

This chain links TRBV4-2 with TRBJ2-7; D possibly corresponds to TRBD1 (5 bases). Germline CDR1 is LGHNA and CDR2 is YNFKEQ. This CDR3 has 19 amino acids. V was pared by 1 base and J by 3 bases, with 25 bases between. This CDR3 is CASSQVLRTSLSLDYEQYF. DNA for the CDR3: TGTGCCAGCAGCCAAGTTCTAAGGACATCCCTCTCCTTGGACTACGAGCAGTACTTC.

V gene TRBV11-2 combines with J gene TRBJ1-1; 9 nucleotides line up with TRBD1. With V trimmed by 5 bases and J by 5 bases, 3 bases remained unmatched. This CDR3 comprises 13 residues. From germline, CDR1 is SGHAT and CDR2 FQNNGV. CDR3 region: CASSGTGSTEAFF. DNA of the CDR3: TGTGCCAGCAGCGGGACAGGGTCTACTGAAGCTTTCTTT.